Following are 25 T cell receptor beta chains from one sample sequenced in a study of CD8+ T cells in alopecia areata. RNA was extracted and reverse transcribed into cDNA as the sequencing template. Profiled with immunoSEQ multiplex PCR; TCRdb holds only in-frame clones, not every one. The profile shows 150,000 to 180,000 clones, 50% to 65% of them singletons. The material was CD8+ T cells sorted from blood, obtained at week 0. Receptors originate from a human donor with alopecia areata.

The count of this clone is one. The V gene is TRBV29-1, the J gene TRBJ1-2, with D unresolved. V shed 2 bases and J shed 7 bases, with 11 bases lying between them. The germline V gene has CDR1 SQVTM and CDR2 ANQGSEA. This CDR3 region has 12 residues. Here the CDR3 DNA reads TGCAGCGTTGAACTAGGAGTGCTTGGCTACACCTTC. It specifies CSVELGVLGYTF.

With respect to this clone: One junction end does not reproduce the germline sequence, and a read error may be involved. The V call is TRBV11-2, the J call TRBJ2-5, with TRBD2 matching 7 bases. Germline V lookup: CDR1 SGHAT, CDR2 FQNNGV. There are 13 residues in the CDR3. As DNA, the CDR3 is TGTGCCAGCAGCTTAGGGGGGATTGTGGCGGGAGACTTC. Protein: CASSLGGIVAGDF.

The chain is built from TRBV2 and TRBJ1-1; tentatively, D is TRBD1 (5 bases). Trimming took off 8 bases at V and 0 bases at J, with 16 bases between the two ends. The CDR3 contains 15 residues. Germline assignment: CDR1 SNHLY and CDR2 FYNNEI. The CDR3 nucleotides are TGTGCCAGCGGAGTCCCCAGGGTAATGAACACTGAAGCTTTCTTT. This gives the protein CASGVPRVMNTEAFF. Supplemented by reference TRBV2 and TRBJ1-1, the full variable domain reads EPEVTQTPSHQVTQMGQEVILRCVPISNHLYFYWYRQILGQKVEFLVSFYNNEISEKSEIFDDQFSVERPDGSNFTLKIRSTKLEDSAMYFCASGVPRVMNTEAFFGQGTRLTVV.

The chain recombines TRBV18 with TRBJ2-7, with 8 bases fitting TRBD1. Germline assignment: CDR1 KGHSH and CDR2 LQKENI. Trimming took 3 bases from V and 2 from J; bases not matched to a gene: 3. The CDR3 sequence is 14 residues long. CDR3 coding DNA: TGTGCCAGCTCACCGACAGGGGCTACCTACGAGCAGTACTTC. This gives the protein CASSPTGATYEQYF.

The chain combines TRBV6-5 with TRBJ1-5; no clear D. This CDR3 comprises 14 residues. The V gene's germline CDR1 is MNHEY and CDR2 SVGAGI. Deletions cut 5 bases from V and 4 bases from J, with 12 bases between. This chain's CDR3 is CASSLVSGNQPQHF. CDR3 nucleotide sequence: TGTGCCAGCAGTCTAGTCTCGGGGAATCAGCCCCAGCATTTT.

The rearrangement links TRBV28 to TRBJ1-2; D unresolved. CDR1 and CDR2 (germline): MDHEN, SYDVKM. The CDR3 runs to 14 residues. V dropped 7 bases and J dropped 1 base, with 13 bases sitting between them. The CDR3 bases are TGTGCCAGCAAGAAAAGCGAGATTAACTATGGCTACACCTTC. Translating gives CASKKSEINYGYTF.

The genes are TRBV6-6 and TRBJ1-6, with 7 bases fitting TRBD1. Germline V lookup: CDR1 MNHNY, CDR2 SVGAGI (reference sequence). The CDR3 is 15 residues long. Losses at the gene ends were 4 bases for V and 7 bases for J; bases not matched to a gene: 7. As DNA, the CDR3 is TGTGCCAGCAGTTTTAGAGACAGGGCGAATTCACCCCTCCACTTT. Protein product: CASSFRDRANSPLHF.

The V gene is TRBV29-1, the J gene TRBJ1-2, with TRBD1 matching over 7 bases. CDR1 and CDR2 from the germline V gene are SQVTM and ANQGSEA. V was clipped by 0 bases and J by 5 bases; unmatched bases: 6. The CDR3 is made up of 14 amino acids. Written as DNA, the CDR3 is TGCAGCGTTGAAGATTCCGGGACAGAATATGGCTACACCTTC. The encoded protein is CSVEDSGTEYGYTF.

This clone turned up a few times. The chain combines TRBV7-2 with TRBJ2-2; D uncertain. The ends were cut back, 4 bases at V and 2 bases at J, with 5 bases in the middle. The CDR3 has 13 amino acids. CDR1 SGHTA and CDR2 FQGNSA come from the germline V gene. CDR3 in DNA: TGTGCCAGCAGCTCCCTTAACACCGGGGAGCTGTTTTTT. Translation gives CASSSLNTGELFF.

The CDR3 DNA follows: TGTGCCAGCAGTTCGGGACAGAACAATGAGCAGTTCTTC. Protein product: CASSSGQNNEQFF. V usage is TRBV6-5 and J usage is TRBJ2-1, with 7 positions matching TRBD1. V lost 4 bases to trimming and J lost 5 bases; unmatched junction nucleotides: 2. CDR3 size: 13 residues. Germline-derived CDR1 and CDR2 are MNHEY and SVGAGI.

V and J are TRBV5-6 and TRBJ1-5; the D gene is possibly TRBD1 (6 bases). This CDR3 is built from 15 residues. CDR1 SGHDT and CDR2 YYEEEE come from the germline V gene. The V end lost 0 bases, the J end lost 2 bases, and 9 bases lay between the germline ends. The CDR3: CASSLEGDGNQPQHF. The CDR3 nucleotides are TGTGCCAGCAGCTTGGAGGGGGATGGCAATCAGCCCCAGCATTTT.

This clone was counted a single time. The rearrangement uses TRBV30 and TRBJ1-1, with no clear D. Trimming removed 4 bases at V and 3 bases at J, with 15 bases between. Germline lookup yields CDR1 GTSNPN and CDR2 SVGIG (reference sequence). The CDR3 loop spans 14 amino acids. The CDR3 region is CAWTSGVGDTEAFF. CDR3 sequence (DNA): TGTGCCTGGACCTCTGGGGTTGGGGACACTGAAGCTTTCTTT.

This clone was counted a few times. The chain carries TRBV27 and TRBJ2-1, with TRBD1 identical over 9 bases. Looked up from germline, CDR1 is MNHEY and CDR2 is SMNVEV (reference sequence). The CDR3 consists of 16 residues. The V and J ends lost 8 bases and 7 bases, in that order; junction bases with no gene match: 15. CDR3 region: CASWPRPGQGLNEQFF. CDR3 in DNA: TGTGCCAGCTGGCCTCGTCCCGGACAGGGGCTGAATGAGCAGTTCTTC.

There are a few counts of this clone. The chain joins TRBV4-3 to TRBJ2-6, with D hard to call. The V and J ends lost 2 bases and 0 bases respectively, with 8 bases between them. CDR3 length: 16 amino acids. Germline V gene sequence: CDR1 LGHNA, CDR2 YSLEER. CDR3 protein: CASSQSPGSGANVLTF. CDR3 bases: TGCGCCAGCAGCCAATCCCCCGGCTCTGGGGCCAACGTCCTGACTTTC.

This clone was counted only a few times. This chain joins TRBV10-1 and TRBJ2-1, with D possibly matching TRBD1 (5 bases). The CDR3 consists of 13 residues. V shed 8 bases and J shed 10 bases, with 18 bases lying between them. The germline CDR1 and CDR2 sequences are WNHNN and SYGVQD (reference sequence). CDR3 sequence: CASSVTRAGEQFF. The CDR3, as DNA: TGCGCCAGCTCCGTCACCAGGGCAGGGGAGCAGTTCTTC.

The V gene is TRBV7-8, the J gene TRBJ2-6, with a possible D match to TRBD2 (7 bases). The germline V gene encodes CDR1 SGHVS and CDR2 FQNEAQ. With 2 bases removed from V and 0 bases from J, the gap between germline ends came to 14 bases. The length of the CDR3 is 18 residues. The CDR3 nucleotides read TGTGCCAGCAGCTTATTCTCGGGGGGCCGCTCTGGGGCCAACGTCCTGACTTTC. This translates into CASSLFSGGRSGANVLTF.

The V gene is TRBV30, the J gene TRBJ2-1; 7 bases fit TRBD1. CDR1 is GTSNPN, CDR2 SVGIG, per germline (reference sequence). This CDR3 has 13 amino acids. The trim removed 2 bases at V and 6 bases at J, leaving 4 bases unmatched. CDR3 region: CAWSPGQFNEQFF. The CDR3 DNA reads TGTGCCTGGAGTCCGGGACAGTTCAATGAGCAGTTCTTC. The variable domain in full, completed from reference TRBV30 and TRBJ2-1, reads SQTIHQWPATLVQPVGSPLSLECTVEGTSNPNLYWYRQAAGRGLQLLFYSVGIGQISSEVPQNLSASRPQDRQFILSSKKLLLSDSGFYLCAWSPGQFNEQFFGPGTRLTVL.

The rearrangement joins TRBV5-1 to TRBJ2-7; D could derive from TRBD1 or TRBD2 (6 bases each). CDR3 length: 13 amino acids. The V gene lost 4 bases and the J gene lost 3 bases, with 11 bases spanning the gap. Germline lookup yields CDR1 SGHRS and CDR2 YFSETQ. CDR3 region: CASSPEGVYEQYF. CDR3 DNA sequence: TGCGCCAGCAGCCCGGAGGGGGTCTACGAGCAGTACTTC.

The chain couples TRBV6-5 to TRBJ1-1; D call uncertain. V dropped 2 bases and J dropped 2 bases, with 9 bases sitting between them. The CDR3 runs to 14 residues. Germline loops: CDR1 MNHEY, CDR2 SVGAGI. The CDR3 region has the DNA TGTGCCAGCAGTTACGAGGCTTACAACACTGAAGCTTTCTTT. This translates into CASSYEAYNTEAFF.

This chain connects TRBV19 to TRBJ1-2, with a possible D match to TRBD1 (5 bases). The CDR3 covers 13 residues. The V gene lost 5 bases and the J gene lost 4 bases, with 11 bases spanning the gap. Germline CDR1 and CDR2: LNHDA and SQIVND (reference sequence). The chain's CDR3 is CASSPGTAYGYTF. Here the CDR3 DNA reads TGTGCCAGTAGTCCAGGGACGGCCTATGGCTACACCTTC.

The chain links TRBV5-1 to TRBJ2-2; D gene ambiguous. Germline assignment: CDR1 SGHRS and CDR2 YFSETQ. The CDR3 runs 13 residues. Trimming pared 5 bases from V and 3 bases from J, leaving 8 bases between. CDR3: CASRVMDTGELFF. CDR3 nucleotide sequence: TGCGCCAGCAGGGTCATGGACACCGGGGAGCTGTTTTTT.

The rearrangement uses TRBV25-1 and TRBJ2-1, with D possibly TRBD1 on 6 matching bases. The length of the CDR3 is 14 residues. Germline CDR1 and CDR2: MGHDK and SYGVNS. V was clipped by 2 bases and J by 7 bases, with 12 bases between them. In DNA, the CDR3 is TGTGCCAGCAGTGAAGGTTCGAGGGGGAATGAGCAGTTCTTC. This gives the protein CASSEGSRGNEQFF.

The chain employs TRBV9 and TRBJ2-2; D is perhaps TRBD1 (5 bases). The V gene's germline CDR1 is SGDLS and CDR2 YYNGEE. The V and J ends lost 1 base and 2 bases respectively, with 9 bases between them. The CDR3 extends over 15 amino acids. Here the CDR3 reads CASSVRGKNTGELFF. The CDR3 bases are TGTGCCAGCAGCGTAAGGGGTAAAAACACCGGGGAGCTGTTTTTT. The full variable domain, in which reference TRBV9 and TRBJ2-2 provide the parts outside the CDR3, is DSGVTQTPKHLITATGQRVTLRCSPRSGDLSVYWYQQSLDQGLQFLIQYYNGEERAKGNILERFSAQQFPDLHSELNLSSLELGDSALYFCASSVRGKNTGELFFGEGSRLTVL.

This clone was found a few times. The CDR3 coding sequence is TGCAGCGTTGTGCTCAATACCTACGAGCAGTACTTC. Encoded protein: CSVVLNTYEQYF. The V and J genes are TRBV29-1 and TRBJ2-7; D ambiguous. The CDR3 is 12 residues long. In germline, CDR1 is SQVTM, CDR2 ANQGSEA. V lost 4 bases and J lost 2, with 9 bases in between.

V is TRBV30 and J is TRBJ2-1, with 9 bases lining up with TRBD2. CDR1 is GTSNPN and CDR2 is SVGIG in the germline V gene (reference sequence). Trimming removed 0 bases from V and 1 base from J; junction bases left unmatched: 4. The CDR3 spans 16 residues. The CDR3 nucleotides read TGTGCCTGGAGTGTGGGCAGCGGGGGGTCCTACAATGAGCAGTTCTTC. It specifies CAWSVGSGGSYNEQFF.